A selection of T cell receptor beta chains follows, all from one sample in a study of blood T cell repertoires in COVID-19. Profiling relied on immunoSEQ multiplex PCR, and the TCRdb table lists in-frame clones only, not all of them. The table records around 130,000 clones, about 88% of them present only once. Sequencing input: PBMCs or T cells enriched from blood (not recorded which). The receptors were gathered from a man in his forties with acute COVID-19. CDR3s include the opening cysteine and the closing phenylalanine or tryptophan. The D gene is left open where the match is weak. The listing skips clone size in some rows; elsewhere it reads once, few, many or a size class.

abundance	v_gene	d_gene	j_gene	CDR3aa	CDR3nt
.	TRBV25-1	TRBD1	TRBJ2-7	CASRDRGTYEQYF	TGTGCCAGCAGAGACAGGGGTACCTACGAGCAGTACTTC
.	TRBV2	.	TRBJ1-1	CASSEAGGYAFF	TGTGCCAGCAGTGAAGCGGGAGGATACGCTTTCTTT
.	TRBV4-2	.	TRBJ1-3	CASSREQIISGNTIYF	TGTGCCAGCAGCCGAGAGCAGATCATCTCTGGAAACACCATATATTTT
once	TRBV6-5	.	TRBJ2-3	CASSYSGRISGDTQYF	TGTGCCAGCAGTTACTCGGGCAGGATCAGTGGGGATACGCAGTATTTT
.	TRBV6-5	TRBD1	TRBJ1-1	CASSYSWPGGEAFF	TGTGCCAGCAGTTACTCGTGGCCAGGGGGAGAAGCTTTCTTT
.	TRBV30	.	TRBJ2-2	CAWSLRTSGELFF	TGTGCCTGGAGCCTACGAACGTCCGGGGAGCTGTTTTTT
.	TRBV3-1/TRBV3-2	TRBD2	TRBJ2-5	CASSSQAGVAQETQYF	TGTGCCAGCAGCTCCCAGGCGGGGGTCGCGCAAGAGACCCAGTACTTC
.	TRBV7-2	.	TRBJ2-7	CASSLDRQTHEQYF	TGTGCCAGCAGCTTAGATAGACAGACCCACGAGCAGTACTTC
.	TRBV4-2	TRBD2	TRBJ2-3	CASSLASGTGTDTQYF	TGTGCCAGCAGTCTGGCTAGCGGCACTGGCACAGATACGCAGTATTTT
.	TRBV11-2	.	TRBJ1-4	CASRPRREKLFF	TGTGCCAGCAGGCCCCGGAGAGAAAAACTGTTTTTT
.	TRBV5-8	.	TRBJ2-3	CASSFGTLWASTDTQYF	TGTGCCAGCAGCTTCGGGACTCTATGGGCAAGCACAGATACGCAGTATTTT
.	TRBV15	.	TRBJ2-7	CATSQRLGWAYEQYF	TGTGCCACCAGTCAAAGACTAGGTTGGGCCTACGAGCAGTACTTC
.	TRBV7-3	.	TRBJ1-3	CASSLGAGNTIYF	TGTGCCAGCAGCTTAGGGGCGGGAAACACCATATATTTT
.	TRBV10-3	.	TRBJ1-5	CAICSESGQPQHF	TGTGCCATCTGTTCGGAGTCCGGTCAGCCCCAGCATTTT
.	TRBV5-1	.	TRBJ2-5	CASSQQGPPEETQYF	TGCGCCAGCAGCCAACAGGGACCCCCGGAGGAGACCCAGTACTTC
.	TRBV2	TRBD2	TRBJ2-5	CASIAGTSEGPNF	TGTGCCAGCATTGCCGGGACTAGCGAGGGACCGAACTTC
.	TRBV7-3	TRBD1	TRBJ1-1	CASSSLGQGTEEAFF	TGTGCCAGCAGCTCCCTCGGACAGGGCACGGAGGAAGCTTTCTTT
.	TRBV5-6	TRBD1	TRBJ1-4	CASTRQGSWNEKLFF	TGTGCCAGCACCCGACAGGGATCCTGGAACGAAAAACTGTTTTTT
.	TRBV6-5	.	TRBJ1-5	CASSSTGDQPQHF	TGTGCCAGCAGTTCCACGGGAGACCAGCCCCAGCATTTT
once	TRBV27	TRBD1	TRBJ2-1	CASSEGNRGQFF	TGTGCCAGCAGCGAAGGTAACAGGGGGCAGTTCTTC
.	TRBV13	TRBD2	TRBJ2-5	CASSNGLEETQYF	TGTGCCAGCAGCAATGGACTAGAAGAGACCCAGTACTTC
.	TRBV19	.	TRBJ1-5	CASSPSGDGNQPQHF	TGTGCCAGTAGCCCGAGCGGGGACGGCAATCAGCCCCAGCATTTT
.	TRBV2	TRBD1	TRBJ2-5	CASSENSLTGGKETQYF	TGTGCCAGCAGTGAAAACTCCCTGACAGGGGGCAAAGAGACCCAGTACTTC
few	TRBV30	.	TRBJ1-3	CAWGPSGISGNTIYF	TGTGCCTGGGGCCCGAGCGGCATCTCTGGAAACACCATATATTTT
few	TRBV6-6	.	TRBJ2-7	CASSRLDVGVHPHEQYF	TGTGCCAGCAGTCGCCTCGACGTGGGCGTCCATCCCCACGAGCAGTACTTC
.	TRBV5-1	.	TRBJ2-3	CASSERGGTDTQYF	TGCGCCAGCAGCGAGAGGGGGGGAACAGATACGCAGTATTTT
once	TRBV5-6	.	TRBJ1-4	CASSFRGDKEKLFF	TGTGCCAGCAGCTTCAGGGGAGACAAGGAAAAACTGTTTTTT
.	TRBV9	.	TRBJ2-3	CASSAIPPDTQYF	TGTGCCAGCAGCGCTATTCCACCAGATACGCAGTATTTT
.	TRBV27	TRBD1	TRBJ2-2	CASRRLTGGETGELFF	TGTGCCAGCAGACGCCTAACAGGGGGCGAAACCGGGGAGCTGTTTTTT
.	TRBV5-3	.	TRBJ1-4	CARRPARGGFEKLFF	TGTGCCAGAAGACCCGCTAGGGGTGGATTTGAAAAACTGTTTTTT
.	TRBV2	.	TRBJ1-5	CASSLPNQPQHF	TGTGCCAGCAGTCTACCCAATCAGCCCCAGCATTTT
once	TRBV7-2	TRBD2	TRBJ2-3	CASSLRLAGGWGDTQYF	TGTGCCAGCAGCTTAAGACTAGCGGGAGGATGGGGAGATACGCAGTATTTT
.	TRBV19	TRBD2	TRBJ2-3	CASIGRVTDTQYF	TGTGCCAGTATTGGGAGGGTAACAGATACGCAGTATTTT
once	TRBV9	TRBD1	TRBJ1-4	CASSGGQSNEKLFF	TGTGCCAGCAGCGGGGGACAGTCAAATGAAAAACTGTTTTTT
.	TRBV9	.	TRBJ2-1	CASSVLSGRSYNEQFF	TGTGCCAGCAGCGTTTTAAGCGGGCGCTCCTACAATGAGCAGTTCTTC
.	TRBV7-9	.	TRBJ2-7	CASSPGQYTNEQYF	TGTGCCAGCAGCCCCGGACAGTATACCAACGAGCAGTACTTC
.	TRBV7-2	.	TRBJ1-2	CASSLGNGGTYGYTF	TGTGCCAGCAGCTTAGGGAATGGGGGCACCTATGGCTACACCTTC
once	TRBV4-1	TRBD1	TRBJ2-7	CASSHSPGQGSYEQYF	TGCGCCAGCAGCCATAGTCCGGGACAGGGATCCTACGAGCAGTACTTC
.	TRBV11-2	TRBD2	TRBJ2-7	CASSSFSSGSEQYF	TGTGCCAGCAGCTCCTTTTCTAGCGGGAGTGAGCAGTACTTC
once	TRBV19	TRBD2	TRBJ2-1	CATFSGTHNEQFF	TGTGCCACCTTTAGCGGGACCCACAATGAGCAGTTCTTC
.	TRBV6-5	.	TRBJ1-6	CASRGTLSLNSPLHF	TGTGCCAGCAGGGGGACACTTTCCCTTAATTCACCCCTCCACTTT
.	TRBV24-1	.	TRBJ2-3	CATSDYRDSTDTQYF	TGTGCCACCAGTGATTACCGGGACTCCACAGATACGCAGTATTTT